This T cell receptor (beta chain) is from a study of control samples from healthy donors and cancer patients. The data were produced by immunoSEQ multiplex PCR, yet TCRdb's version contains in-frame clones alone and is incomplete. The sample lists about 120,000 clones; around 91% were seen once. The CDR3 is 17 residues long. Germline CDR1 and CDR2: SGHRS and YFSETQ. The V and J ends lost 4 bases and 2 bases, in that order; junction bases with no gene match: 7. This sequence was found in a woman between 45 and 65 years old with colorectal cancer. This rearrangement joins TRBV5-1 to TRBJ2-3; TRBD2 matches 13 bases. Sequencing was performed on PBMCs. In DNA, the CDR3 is TGCGCCAGCAGCACCGGGACTAGCGGGGCCCTCACAGATACGCAGTATTTT. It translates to CASSTGTSGALTDTQYF.